One sample yielded the 3 T cell receptor beta chains listed below, sequenced in a study of blood T cell repertoires in COVID-19 (dated by TCRdb to the early 2020s). Library construction relied on the immunoSEQ multiplex PCR assay. TCRdb re-hosts the immuneACCESS table, in-frame sequences only. Its copies lack some clones; in the studies checked, an unresolved V gene accounts for under half of them, and the cause for the rest is not known. The sample contains 250,000 or so clones, roughly 90% of them found a single time. The top ten hold 0.8% of the sample. Sequencing was carried out using peripheral blood. Receptor source: a woman in her thirties with acute or convalescent COVID-19.

The V call is TRBV29-1, the J call TRBJ2-3; perhaps TRBD2 as D (5 bases). CDR1 is SQVTM, CDR2 ANQGSEA, per germline. V dropped 7 bases and J dropped 2 bases, with 16 bases sitting between them. The CDR3 covers 14 residues. As DNA, the CDR3 is TGCAGCGCCCTCCCCCCGGGGATCACAGATACGCAGTATTTT. Amino acids: CSALPPGITDTQYF.

CDR3 nucleotide sequence: TGTGCCAGTAGTCCCCGGGTCCCAAGCCCTTACAATGAGCAGTTCTTC. It specifies CASSPRVPSPYNEQFF. The chain employs TRBV19 and TRBJ2-1; D call uncertain. The CDR3 is 16 residues long. V shed 5 bases and J shed 4 bases, with 18 bases lying between them. The V gene's germline CDR1 is LNHDA and CDR2 SQIVND (reference sequence).

V gene TRBV9 combines with J gene TRBJ1-5; TRBD1 is a possible D gene (6 bases). Germline V gene lookup returns CDR1 SGDLS and CDR2 YYNGEE. The CDR3 is made up of 14 amino acids. With 3 bases removed from V and 2 bases from J, the gap between germline ends came to 9 bases. The CDR3 is CASSEGGGNQPQHF. CDR3 bases: TGTGCCAGCAGCGAGGGGGGGGGCAATCAGCCCCAGCATTTT.